A single sample gave rise to the 11 T cell receptor beta chains below, sequenced in a study of cytomegalovirus exposure and HLA in healthy donors. 13 Jbeta primers and 60 Vbeta primers were used for the PCR. Profiling relied on immunoSEQ multiplex PCR, and the TCRdb table lists in-frame clones only, not all of them. The repertoire holds roughly 130,000 clones, with 80% as singletons. The specimen was PBMCs. The receptor source for this set is a man in his forties or fifties in good health and CMV-seronegative.

The chain employs TRBV12-5 and TRBJ1-2; TRBD1 aligns across 10 bases. V dropped 7 bases and J dropped 6; count of bases not matched to a gene: 20. The germline CDR1 and CDR2 sequences are LGHNT and FRNRAP. There are 18 residues in the CDR3. The CDR3 bases are TGTGCTAGTGCCCAAACCCCAGACAGGGGGCGCCTTCTTGATGGCTACACCTTC. Translated, it gives CASAQTPDRGRLLDGYTF.

The gene calls are TRBV12-2 and TRBJ1-1. TRBV12-2 is a documented pseudogene. This CDR3 comprises 16 residues. For the CDR3, the DNA is TGTGCAAGTCGCTTCTGCAGCGGCGGGGGCTGGACTGAAGCTTTCTTT. This encodes CASRFCSGGGWTEAFF.

This clone was seen only once. The chain couples TRBV6-5 to TRBJ1-5; 10 nucleotides match TRBD1. The CDR3 runs 15 residues. In germline, CDR1 is MNHEY, CDR2 SVGAGI. V was clipped by 6 bases and J by 4 bases; unmatched bases: 6. Here the CDR3 reads CASSPLDRGNQPQHF. The CDR3 DNA sequence: TGTGCCAGCAGCCCCCTGGACAGGGGGAATCAGCCCCAGCATTTT.

The chain combines TRBV9 with TRBJ2-1; 9 positions agree with TRBD1. Per germline, CDR1 SGDLS and CDR2 YYNGEE. V dropped 3 bases and J dropped 7; count of bases not matched to a gene: 11. The CDR3 covers 16 residues. The CDR3 sequence: CASSATGGTERNEQFF. CDR3 nucleotide sequence: TGTGCCAGCAGCGCCACAGGGGGCACGGAACGGAATGAGCAGTTCTTC.

J is TRBJ1-6 and V is TRBV14; 8 bases line up with TRBD1. CDR3 size: 15 residues. V gave up 1 base and J gave up 7 bases; unmatched junction bases: 3. Germline V gene data show CDR1 as SGHDN and CDR2 as FVKESK. The CDR3 DNA is TGTGCCAGCAGCCAAGTAGCAGGGGGCAATTCACCCCTCCACTTT. Its protein product is CASSQVAGGNSPLHF.

The gene calls are TRBV7-2 and TRBJ2-1, with TRBD2 as a possible D gene (5 bases). Trimming shortened V by 9 bases and J by 6 bases, and 15 bases separated the two germline ends. The V gene's germline CDR1 is SGHTA and CDR2 FQGNSA. The CDR3 length is 13 residues. In DNA, the CDR3 is TGTGCCAGTTCGTGGGGAGCGGCCAATGAGCAGTTCTTC. Amino acid sequence: CASSWGAANEQFF. The whole variable domain, filled in from reference TRBV7-2 and TRBJ2-1, reads GAGVSQSPSNKVTEKGKDVELRCDPISGHTALYWYRQSLGQGLEFLIYFQGNSAPDKSGLPSDRFSAERTGGSVSTLTIQRTQQEDSAVYLCASSWGAANEQFFGPGTRLTVL.

V is TRBV29-1 and J is TRBJ2-3; 11 bases map to TRBD2. The CDR3 extends over 14 amino acids. V was clipped by 5 bases and J by 4 bases; unmatched bases: 5. CDR1 and CDR2 (germline): SQVTM, ANQGSEA. The DNA for the CDR3 is TGCAGCGTTACCCTAGCGGGAGGTTCAGATACGCAGTATTTT. Amino acid sequence: CSVTLAGGSDTQYF.

The chain uses TRBV21-1 and TRBJ1-5. TRBV21-1 is recorded as a pseudogene. The CDR3 has 14 residues. CDR3 DNA: TGTGCCAGCAGCACAGAGGGGACTCATCAGCCCCAGCATTTT. Protein: CASSTEGTHQPQHF.

Comment on this clone: Other DNA sequences in this sample translate to the same CDR3. The chain carries TRBV27 and TRBJ2-2, with D perhaps matching TRBD2 (7 bases). CDR3 length: 15 amino acids. CDR1 and CDR2 from the germline V gene are MNHEY and SMNVEV (reference sequence). V was shortened by 2 bases and J by 1 base, with 8 bases between the two germline ends. Here the CDR3 reads CASSLRGGNTGELFF. The CDR3 region has the DNA TGTGCCAGCAGTTTAAGGGGGGGGAACACCGGGGAGCTGTTTTTT.

V usage is TRBV27 and J usage is TRBJ2-3; maybe TRBD2 (7 bases). The CDR3 contains 16 residues. The V end was cut by 0 bases, the J end by 2 bases, with 12 bases between. Germline V lookup: CDR1 MNHEY, CDR2 SMNVEV (reference sequence). CDR3 protein: CASSLSGGLLTDTQYF. As DNA, the CDR3 is TGTGCCAGCAGTTTATCGGGGGGGCTACTCACAGATACGCAGTATTTT.

CDR3 nucleotides: TGTGCCAGCAGCGTAGGGTCAGGGGTGGATGGCTACACCTTC. It encodes CASSVGSGVDGYTF. The chain joins TRBV9 to TRBJ1-2; TRBD1 is a possible D gene (6 bases). This CDR3 comprises 14 residues. CDR1 and CDR2 from the germline V gene are SGDLS and YYNGEE. The V end was cut by 0 bases, the J end by 6 bases, with 12 bases between.